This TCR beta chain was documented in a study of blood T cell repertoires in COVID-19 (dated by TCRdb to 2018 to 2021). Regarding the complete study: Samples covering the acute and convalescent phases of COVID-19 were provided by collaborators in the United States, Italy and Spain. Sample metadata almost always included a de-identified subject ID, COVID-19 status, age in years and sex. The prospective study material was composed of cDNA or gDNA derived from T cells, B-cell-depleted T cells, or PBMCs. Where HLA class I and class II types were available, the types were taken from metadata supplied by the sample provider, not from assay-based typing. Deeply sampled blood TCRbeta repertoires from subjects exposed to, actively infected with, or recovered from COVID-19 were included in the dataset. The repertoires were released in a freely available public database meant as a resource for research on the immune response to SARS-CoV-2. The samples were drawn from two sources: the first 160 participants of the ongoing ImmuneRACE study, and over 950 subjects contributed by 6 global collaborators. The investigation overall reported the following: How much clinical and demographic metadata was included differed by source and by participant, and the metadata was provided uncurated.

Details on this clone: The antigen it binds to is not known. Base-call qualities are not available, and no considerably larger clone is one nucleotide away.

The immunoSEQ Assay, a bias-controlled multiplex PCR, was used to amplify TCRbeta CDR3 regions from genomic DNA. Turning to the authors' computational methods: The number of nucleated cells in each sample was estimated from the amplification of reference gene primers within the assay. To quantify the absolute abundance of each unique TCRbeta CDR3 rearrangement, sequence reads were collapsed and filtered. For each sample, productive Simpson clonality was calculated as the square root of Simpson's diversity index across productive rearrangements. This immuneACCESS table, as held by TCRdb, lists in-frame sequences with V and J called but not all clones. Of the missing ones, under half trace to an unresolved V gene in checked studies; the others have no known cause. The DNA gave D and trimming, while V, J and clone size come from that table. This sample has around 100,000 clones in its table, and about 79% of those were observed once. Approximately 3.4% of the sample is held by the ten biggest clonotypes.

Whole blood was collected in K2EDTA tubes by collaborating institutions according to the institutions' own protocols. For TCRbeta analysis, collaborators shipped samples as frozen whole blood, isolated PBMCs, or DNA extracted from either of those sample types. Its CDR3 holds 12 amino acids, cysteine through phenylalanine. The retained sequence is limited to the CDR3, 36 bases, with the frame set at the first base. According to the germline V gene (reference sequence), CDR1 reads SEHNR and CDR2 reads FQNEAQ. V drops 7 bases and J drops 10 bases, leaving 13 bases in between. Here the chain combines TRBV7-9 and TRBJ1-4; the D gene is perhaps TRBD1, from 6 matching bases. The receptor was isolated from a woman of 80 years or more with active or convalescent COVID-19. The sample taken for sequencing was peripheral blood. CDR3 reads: CASTEGDRKLFF. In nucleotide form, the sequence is TGTGCCAGCACCGAGGGGGATCGAAAACTGTTTTTT.